The 11 T cell receptor beta chains presented below share a single source sample, sequenced in a study of technical replicates of blood from a few donors. Clones were sequenced by immunoSEQ multiplex PCR, and TCRdb holds only the in-frame ones, with some missing. The repertoire holds roughly 15,000 clones, with approximately 86% as singletons. Sequencing input: PBMCs. The receptors derive from a human donor in good health.

V is TRBV18 and J is TRBJ2-7, with 9 bases fitting TRBD2. CDR3 length: 17 residues. Per the germline V gene, CDR1 is KGHSH and CDR2 is LQKENI. V dropped 3 bases and J dropped 4; count of bases not matched to a gene: 13. As DNA, the CDR3 is TGTGCCAGCTCACCCCTAGGATCTAGCGGGACCTTATACGAGCAGTACTTC. Protein sequence: CASSPLGSSGTLYEQYF.

V usage is TRBV5-1 and J usage is TRBJ2-5; 7 bases match TRBD2. The length of the CDR3 is 12 residues. Germline CDR1 and CDR2: SGHRS and YFSETQ. Losses at the gene ends were 7 bases for V and 5 bases for J; bases not matched to a gene: 5. The CDR3 region is CASGAGVETQYF. CDR3 DNA: TGCGCCAGCGGTGCGGGAGTGGAGACCCAGTACTTC.

The chain combines TRBV11-1 with TRBJ2-7; D gene ambiguous. The V gene lost 2 bases and the J gene lost 3 bases, with 8 bases spanning the gap. The CDR3 is made up of 13 amino acids. Per the germline V gene, CDR1 is SGHAT and CDR2 is FQDESV (reference sequence). Here the CDR3 reads CASSLYGGYEQYF. CDR3 DNA sequence: TGTGCCAGCAGCTTATACGGCGGCTACGAGCAGTACTTC. The full variable domain, its missing parts supplied by reference TRBV11-1 and TRBJ2-7, is EAEVAQSPRYKITEKSQAVAFWCDPISGHATLYWYRQILGQGPELLVQFQDESVVDDSQLPKDRFSAERLKGVDSTLKIQPAELGDSAMYLCASSLYGGYEQYFGPGTRLTVT.

The chain recombines TRBV9 with TRBJ2-5, with 10 bases lining up with TRBD2. The germline gives CDR1 SGDLS, CDR2 YYNGEE. The CDR3 is 16 residues long. Unmatched junction bases numbered 10, after V lost 4 bases and J lost 4 bases. The CDR3 sequence: CASSTRGLAVGETQYF. The CDR3 nucleotides are TGTGCCAGCAGCACCCGAGGACTAGCGGTGGGAGAGACCCAGTACTTC.

The chain employs TRBV5-1 and TRBJ2-5; tentatively, D is TRBD1 (5 bases). The length of the CDR3 is 14 residues. The V end was cut by 4 bases, the J end by 5 bases, with 15 bases between. Germline CDR1 SGHRS, CDR2 YFSETQ. The CDR3 reads CASSPARAGETQYF. The DNA of the CDR3 is TGCGCCAGCAGCCCGGCCAGGGCTGGCGAGACCCAGTACTTC.

The chain has TRBV5-1 and TRBJ2-3, with 11 bases fitting TRBD2. Germline V gene sequence: CDR1 SGHRS, CDR2 YFSETQ. CDR3 length: 14 amino acids. The ends lost 8 bases at V and 0 bases at J; junction bases unmatched: 2. The CDR3 reads CASRLAGSTDTQYF. The CDR3 bases are TGCGCCAGTCGACTAGCGGGAAGCACAGATACGCAGTATTTT. The full variable domain, rest sourced from reference TRBV5-1 and TRBJ2-3, is KAGVTQTPRYLIKTRGQQVTLSCSPISGHRSVSWYQQTPGQGLQFLFEYFSETQRNKGNFPGRFSGRQFSNSRSEMNVSTLELGDSALYLCASRLAGSTDTQYFGPGTRLTVL.

The CDR3 protein is CSGQLAGEVFGQFF. The CDR3 DNA reads as TGCAGCGGACAACTAGCGGGAGAAGTCTTCGGACAGTTCTTC. The chain employs TRBV29-1 and TRBJ2-1; TRBD2 agrees at 11 bases. V was pared by 7 bases and J by 13 bases, with 15 bases of the junction left unmatched. From germline, CDR1 is SQVTM and CDR2 ANQGSEA. CDR3 size: 14 residues.

This clone has just one count. This sequence joins TRBV6-5 and TRBJ2-3, with 14 bases matching TRBD2. Germline CDR1 reads MNHEY; CDR2 reads SVGAGI. The CDR3 extends over 15 amino acids. With 5 bases clipped from V and 3 bases from J, the junction kept 1 base outside the gene matches. DNA for the CDR3: TGTGCCAGCAGTCGGACTAGCGGGAGGACAGATACGCAGTATTTT. Protein sequence: CASSRTSGRTDTQYF.

The chain couples TRBV27 to TRBJ2-1, with TRBD2 matching over 8 bases. This CDR3 is 16 amino acids long. Trimming cost V 7 bases and J 0 bases; bases outside gene matches: 8. The germline V gene has CDR1 MNHEY and CDR2 SMNVEV (reference sequence). The CDR3 DNA sequence: TGTGCCAGCATCCCGACTAGCGAGAGCTCCTACAATGAGCAGTTCTTC. Its translation is CASIPTSESSYNEQFF.

V gene TRBV6-1 combines with J gene TRBJ2-7; D perhaps matches TRBD1 (6 bases). CDR3 length equals 13 residues. Trimming removed 8 bases at V and 0 bases at J, with 11 bases between. Germline lookup yields CDR1 MNHNS and CDR2 SASEGT. The CDR3 here is CASLGGSSYEQYF. DNA for the CDR3: TGTGCCAGCCTTGGGGGCAGCTCCTACGAGCAGTACTTC.

This rearrangement joins TRBV9 to TRBJ2-1, with 16 positions matching TRBD2. Losses at the gene ends were 3 bases for V and 10 bases for J; bases not matched to a gene: 4. This CDR3 has 15 amino acids. The V gene's germline CDR1 is SGDLS and CDR2 YYNGEE. CDR3 sequence: CASSAGLAGGLEQFF. The CDR3 nucleotides read TGTGCCAGCAGCGCGGGACTAGCGGGAGGGCTGGAGCAGTTCTTC.